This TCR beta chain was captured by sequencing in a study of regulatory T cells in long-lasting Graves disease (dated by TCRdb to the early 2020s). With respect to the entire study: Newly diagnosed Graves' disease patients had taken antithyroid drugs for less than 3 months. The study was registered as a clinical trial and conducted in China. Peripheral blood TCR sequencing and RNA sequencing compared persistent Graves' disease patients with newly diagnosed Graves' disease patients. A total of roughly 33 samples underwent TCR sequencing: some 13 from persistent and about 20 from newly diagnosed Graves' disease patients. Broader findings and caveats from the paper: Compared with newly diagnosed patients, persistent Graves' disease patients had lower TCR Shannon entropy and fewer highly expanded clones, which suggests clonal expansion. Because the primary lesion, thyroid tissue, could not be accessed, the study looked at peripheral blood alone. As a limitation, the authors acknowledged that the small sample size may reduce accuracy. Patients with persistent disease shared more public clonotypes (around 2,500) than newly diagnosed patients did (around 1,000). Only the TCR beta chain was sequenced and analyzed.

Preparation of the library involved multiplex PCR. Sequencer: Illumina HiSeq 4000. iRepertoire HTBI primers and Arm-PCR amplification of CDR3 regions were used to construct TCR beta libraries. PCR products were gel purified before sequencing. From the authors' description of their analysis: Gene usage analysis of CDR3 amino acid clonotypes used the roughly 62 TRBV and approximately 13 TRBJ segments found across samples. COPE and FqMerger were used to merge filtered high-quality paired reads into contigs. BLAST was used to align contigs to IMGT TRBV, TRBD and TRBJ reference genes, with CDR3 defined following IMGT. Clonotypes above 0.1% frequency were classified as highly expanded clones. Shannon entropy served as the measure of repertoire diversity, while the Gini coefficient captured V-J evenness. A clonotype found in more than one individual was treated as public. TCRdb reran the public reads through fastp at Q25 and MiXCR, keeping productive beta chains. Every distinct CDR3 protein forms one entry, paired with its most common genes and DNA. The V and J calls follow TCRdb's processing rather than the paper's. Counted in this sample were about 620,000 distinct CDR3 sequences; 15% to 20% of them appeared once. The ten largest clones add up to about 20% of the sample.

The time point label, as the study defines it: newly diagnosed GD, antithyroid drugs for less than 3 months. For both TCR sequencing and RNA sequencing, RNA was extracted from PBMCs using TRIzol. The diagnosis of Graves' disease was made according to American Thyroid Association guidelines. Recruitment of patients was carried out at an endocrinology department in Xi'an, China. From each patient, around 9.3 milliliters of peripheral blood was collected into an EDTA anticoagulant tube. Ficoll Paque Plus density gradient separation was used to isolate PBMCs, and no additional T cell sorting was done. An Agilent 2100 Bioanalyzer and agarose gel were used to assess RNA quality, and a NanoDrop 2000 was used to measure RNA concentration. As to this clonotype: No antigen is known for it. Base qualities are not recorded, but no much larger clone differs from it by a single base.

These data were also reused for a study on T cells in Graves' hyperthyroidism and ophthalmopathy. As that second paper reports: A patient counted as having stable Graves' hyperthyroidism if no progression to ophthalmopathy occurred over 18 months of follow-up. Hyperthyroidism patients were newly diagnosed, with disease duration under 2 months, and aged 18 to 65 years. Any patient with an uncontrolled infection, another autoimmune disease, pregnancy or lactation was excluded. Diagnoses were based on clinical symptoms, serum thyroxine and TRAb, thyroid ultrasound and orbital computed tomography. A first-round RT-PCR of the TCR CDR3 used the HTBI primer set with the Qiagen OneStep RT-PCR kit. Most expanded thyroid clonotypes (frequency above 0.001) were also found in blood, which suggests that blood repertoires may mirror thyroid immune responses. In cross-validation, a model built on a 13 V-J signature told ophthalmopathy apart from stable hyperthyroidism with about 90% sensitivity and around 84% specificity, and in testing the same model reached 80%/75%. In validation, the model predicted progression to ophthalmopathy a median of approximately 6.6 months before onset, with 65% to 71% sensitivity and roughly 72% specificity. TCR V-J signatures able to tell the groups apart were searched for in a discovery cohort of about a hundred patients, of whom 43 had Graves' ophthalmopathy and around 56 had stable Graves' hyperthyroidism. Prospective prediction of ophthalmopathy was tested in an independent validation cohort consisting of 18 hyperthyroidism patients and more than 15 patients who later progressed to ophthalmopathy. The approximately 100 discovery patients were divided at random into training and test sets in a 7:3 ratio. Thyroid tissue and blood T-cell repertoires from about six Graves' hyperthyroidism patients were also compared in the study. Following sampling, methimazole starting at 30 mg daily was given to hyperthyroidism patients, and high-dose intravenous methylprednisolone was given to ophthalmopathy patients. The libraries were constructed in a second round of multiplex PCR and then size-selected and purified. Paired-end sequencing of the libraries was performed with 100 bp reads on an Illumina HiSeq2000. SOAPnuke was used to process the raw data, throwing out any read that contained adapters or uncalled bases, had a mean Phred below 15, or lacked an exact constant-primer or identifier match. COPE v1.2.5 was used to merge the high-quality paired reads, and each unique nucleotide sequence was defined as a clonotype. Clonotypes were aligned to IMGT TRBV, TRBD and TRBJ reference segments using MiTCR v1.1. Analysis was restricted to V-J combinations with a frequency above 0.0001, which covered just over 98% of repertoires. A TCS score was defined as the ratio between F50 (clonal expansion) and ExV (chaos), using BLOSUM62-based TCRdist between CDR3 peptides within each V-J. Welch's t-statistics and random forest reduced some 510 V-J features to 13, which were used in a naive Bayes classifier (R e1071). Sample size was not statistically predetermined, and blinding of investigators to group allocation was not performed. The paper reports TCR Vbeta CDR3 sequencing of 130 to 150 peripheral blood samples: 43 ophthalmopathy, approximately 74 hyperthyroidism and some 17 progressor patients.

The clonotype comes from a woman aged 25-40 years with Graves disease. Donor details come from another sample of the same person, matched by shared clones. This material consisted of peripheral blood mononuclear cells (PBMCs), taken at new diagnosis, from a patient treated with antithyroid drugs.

The nucleotides read TGTGCCAGCAGTCCGGACACCAACACCGGGGAGCTGTTTTTT. This translates into CASSPDTNTGELFF. The V and J segments used are TRBV7-2 and TRBJ2-2; the D gene is possibly TRBD1, with 5 bases matching. CDR1 and CDR2 were assigned from the germline V gene as SGHTA and FQGNSA. Relative to germline, V is 6 bases shorter and J is 2 bases shorter, with 10 bases between their ends. The CDR3 contains 14 residues, cysteine and phenylalanine counted. The CDR3 DNA has 42 bases and is translated from base 1. Supplemented by the reference TRBV7-2 and TRBJ2-2 proteins around the CDR3, the complete variable domain is GAGVSQSPSNKVTEKGKDVELRCDPISGHTALYWYRQSLGQGLEFLIYFQGNSAPDKSGLPSDRFSAERTGGSVSTLTIQRTQQEDSAVYLCASSPDTNTGELFFGEGSRLTVL.